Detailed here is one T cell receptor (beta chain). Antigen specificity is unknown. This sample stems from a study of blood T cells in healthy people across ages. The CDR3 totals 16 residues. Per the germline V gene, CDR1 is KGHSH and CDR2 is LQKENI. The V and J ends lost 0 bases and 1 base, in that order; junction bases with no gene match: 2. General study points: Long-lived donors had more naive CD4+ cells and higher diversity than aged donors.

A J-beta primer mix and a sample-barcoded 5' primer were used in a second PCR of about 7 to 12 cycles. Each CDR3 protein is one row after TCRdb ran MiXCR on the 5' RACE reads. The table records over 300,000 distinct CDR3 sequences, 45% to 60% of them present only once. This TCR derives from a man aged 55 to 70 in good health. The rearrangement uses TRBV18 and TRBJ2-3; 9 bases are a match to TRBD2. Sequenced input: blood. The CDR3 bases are TGTGCCAGCTCACCACCAGCGGGAGGCCGCACAGATACGCAGTATTTT. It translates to CASSPPAGGRTDTQYF.